This entry lists 18 T cell receptor beta chains sequenced from one sample in a study of T cell responses to AZD1222 COVID-19 vaccine. Produced via immunoSEQ multiplex PCR; TCRdb's table is partial and in-frame only. The profile shows some 74,000 clones, nearly 90% of them singletons. Source: peripheral blood, taken 28 days after the second AZD1222 dose. These receptors all come from an adult who received the AZD1222 COVID-19 vaccine.

This clone has only a few counts. The rearrangement links TRBV27 to TRBJ1-2, with a possible D match to TRBD1 (5 bases). This CDR3 spans 13 amino acids. The V and J ends lost 6 bases and 8 bases respectively, with 16 bases between them. Germline CDR1 MNHEY, CDR2 SMNVEV (reference sequence). For the CDR3, the DNA is TGTGCCAGCAGCCCCGGGACTGCCATGGGCTACACCTTC. Protein: CASSPGTAMGYTF.

This sequence joins TRBV19 and TRBJ2-7, with 9 positions matching TRBD1. This CDR3 is built from 14 residues. V lost 5 bases and J lost 5; bases outside the gene matches: 7. The germline V gene has CDR1 LNHDA and CDR2 SQIVND (reference sequence). The CDR3 loop is CASSSYRGRDEQYF. In nucleotides, the CDR3 is TGTGCCAGTAGTTCATACAGGGGGCGCGACGAGCAGTACTTC.

CDR3 nucleotides: TGTGCCAGCAGCCAAAACACACAGGGTGAAGCTTTCTTT. This sequence encodes CASSQNTQGEAFF. The chain couples TRBV3-1 (or the pseudogene TRBV3-2) to TRBJ1-1; maybe TRBD1 (6 bases). Germline V gives CDR1 LGHDT, CDR2 YNNKEL (reference sequence). With 2 bases removed from V and 7 bases from J, the gap between germline ends came to 11 bases. This CDR3 is 13 amino acids long.

This rearrangement joins TRBV3-1 (or the pseudogene TRBV3-2) to TRBJ1-1; 11 bases agree with TRBD1. CDR1 and CDR2 from the germline V gene are LGHDT and YNNKEL (reference sequence). The CDR3 has 15 amino acids. V lost 6 bases to trimming and J lost 5 bases; unmatched junction nucleotides: 8. This chain's CDR3 is CASRLMGQGVTEAFF. The CDR3 coding sequence is TGTGCCAGCAGGTTGATGGGACAGGGGGTGACTGAAGCTTTCTTT.

The chain couples TRBV12-3 or TRBV12-4 to TRBJ2-1; D unresolved. The V end lost 3 bases, the J end lost 2 bases, and 5 bases lay between the germline ends. This CDR3 contains 13 residues. In DNA, the CDR3 is TGTGCCAGCAGTTTCTCTGCCTACAATGAGCAGTTCTTC. It translates to CASSFSAYNEQFF.

This chain connects TRBV5-1 to TRBJ2-2, with a tentative D call TRBD1 (5 bases). Germline CDR1 and CDR2: SGHRS and YFSETQ. There are 13 residues in the CDR3. V dropped 1 base and J dropped 7 bases, with 8 bases sitting between them. The CDR3 DNA sequence: TGCGCCAGCAGCTTGTCAGGGCTCGGGGAGCTGTTTTTT. Translation: CASSLSGLGELFF.

This chain links TRBV10-1 with TRBJ2-1; D call uncertain. CDR3 length equals 17 residues. Looked up from germline, CDR1 is WNHNN and CDR2 is SYGVQD (reference sequence). Trimming took off 0 bases at V and 1 base at J, with 13 bases between the two ends. The CDR3 protein is CASSESTRSGSYNEQFF. CDR3 sequence (DNA): TGCGCCAGCAGTGAGTCGACCAGGAGTGGATCCTACAATGAGCAGTTCTTC.

The V call is TRBV9, the J call TRBJ2-3; 11 bases line up with TRBD1. Germline V gives CDR1 SGDLS, CDR2 YYNGEE. V lost 7 bases to trimming and J lost 3 bases; unmatched junction nucleotides: 1. This CDR3 contains 13 residues. The CDR3 nucleotides are TGTGCCAGCGGGGACAGGGGGACAGATACGCAGTATTTT. It translates to CASGDRGTDTQYF.

This chain joins TRBV9 and TRBJ1-4; the D gene is possibly TRBD1 (5 bases). In germline, CDR1 is SGDLS, CDR2 YYNGEE. Trimming stripped 1 base from V and 0 bases from J, with 7 bases between. This CDR3 region has 15 residues. CDR3 bases: TGTGCCAGCAGCGTACAGGGTGCAACTAATGAAAAACTGTTTTTT. Translated: CASSVQGATNEKLFF. The full variable domain, with the rest looked up from reference TRBV9 and TRBJ1-4, is DSGVTQTPKHLITATGQRVTLRCSPRSGDLSVYWYQQSLDQGLQFLIQYYNGEERAKGNILERFSAQQFPDLHSELNLSSLELGDSALYFCASSVQGATNEKLFFGSGTQLSVL.

The table lists this clone with a few counts. The chain couples TRBV25-1 to TRBJ1-6; D is perhaps TRBD1 (5 bases). This CDR3 has 18 residues. V lost 4 bases to trimming and J lost 8 bases, with 24 bases between them. The germline CDR1 and CDR2 sequences are MGHDK and SYGVNS. The CDR3 DNA reads TGTGCCAGCAGTGGTGCCGATGTGGGGACGGGCTGGGATTCACCCCTCCACTTT. Its protein product is CASSGADVGTGWDSPLHF.

The rearrangement joins TRBV6-1 to TRBJ2-7; 11 nucleotides match TRBD2. CDR3 length equals 15 residues. The V gene's germline CDR1 is MNHNS and CDR2 SASEGT. The trim removed 4 bases at V and 0 bases at J, leaving 2 bases unmatched. CDR3 sequence (DNA): TGTGCCAGCAGTGGACTAGCGGGACTCTCCTACGAGCAGTACTTC. The encoded protein is CASSGLAGLSYEQYF.

The chain links TRBV5-5 to TRBJ2-7; D is ambiguous. V shed 2 bases and J shed 5 bases, with 5 bases lying between them. Germline CDR1 and CDR2: SGHKS and YYEKEE (reference sequence). This CDR3 has 11 amino acids. Here the CDR3 reads CASSFTHEQYF. The CDR3 DNA reads TGTGCCAGCAGCTTCACCCACGAGCAGTACTTC.

The chain combines TRBV7-9 with TRBJ2-3, with 7 positions matching TRBD1. The ends lost 5 bases at V and 0 bases at J; junction bases unmatched: 5. Germline CDR1 SEHNR, CDR2 FQNEAQ (reference sequence). The CDR3 sequence is 15 residues long. In DNA, the CDR3 is TGTGCCAGCAGCCAGACCAGGGGGAGCACAGATACGCAGTATTTT. Translating it yields CASSQTRGSTDTQYF.

The rearrangement uses TRBV3-1 (or the pseudogene TRBV3-2) and TRBJ1-4; TRBD1 matches 8 bases. This CDR3 comprises 17 residues. CDR1 LGHDT and CDR2 YNNKEL come from the germline V gene (reference sequence). V lost 3 bases to trimming and J lost 3 bases; unmatched junction nucleotides: 9. This CDR3 is CASSHRDRRRANEKLFF. The CDR3 nucleotides read TGTGCCAGCAGCCACCGGGACAGGAGGAGAGCTAATGAAAAACTGTTTTTT.

In this sample, this clone turned up once. The chain is built from TRBV7-9 and TRBJ2-7; the match to TRBD2 covers 8 bases. The V and J ends lost 2 bases and 7 bases, in that order; junction bases with no gene match: 16. This CDR3 has 17 residues. Germline CDR1 is SEHNR and CDR2 is FQNEAQ (reference sequence). CDR3 amino acids: CASSLRTPDWVAGEQYF. The CDR3 bases are TGTGCCAGCAGCTTAAGGACACCTGACTGGGTAGCGGGGGAGCAGTACTTC.

The V gene is TRBV7-2, the J gene TRBJ1-4, with 8 bases fitting TRBD1. The CDR3 loop spans 13 amino acids. The V and J ends lost 8 bases and 8 bases, in that order; junction bases with no gene match: 7. Looked up from germline, CDR1 is SGHTA and CDR2 is FQGNSA. In nucleotides, the CDR3 is TGTGCCAGCCGTCAGCAGGGGGCGGAAAAACTGTTTTTT. Protein product: CASRQQGAEKLFF. The full variable domain, with the rest looked up from reference TRBV7-2 and TRBJ1-4, is GAGVSQSPSNKVTEKGKDVELRCDPISGHTALYWYRQSLGQGLEFLIYFQGNSAPDKSGLPSDRFSAERTGGSVSTLTIQRTQQEDSAVYLCASRQQGAEKLFFGSGTQLSVL.

V and J are TRBV19 and TRBJ1-2, with D uncertain. CDR3 size: 16 residues. In germline, CDR1 is LNHDA, CDR2 SQIVND (reference sequence). Trimming removed 0 bases from V and 2 bases from J, with 13 bases in between. CDR3 loop: CASSIEHPGSNYGYTF. The CDR3 region has the DNA TGTGCCAGTAGTATAGAGCACCCAGGAAGCAACTATGGCTACACCTTC.

The J gene is TRBJ1-5, the V gene TRBV2; D may be TRBD1 (5 bases). The CDR3 loop spans 14 amino acids. Trimming removed 6 bases at V and 6 bases at J, with 15 bases between. From germline, CDR1 is SNHLY and CDR2 FYNNEI. CDR3 loop: CASRAGTFVQPQHF. The CDR3 coding sequence is TGTGCCAGCAGAGCCGGGACTTTCGTTCAGCCCCAGCATTTT.